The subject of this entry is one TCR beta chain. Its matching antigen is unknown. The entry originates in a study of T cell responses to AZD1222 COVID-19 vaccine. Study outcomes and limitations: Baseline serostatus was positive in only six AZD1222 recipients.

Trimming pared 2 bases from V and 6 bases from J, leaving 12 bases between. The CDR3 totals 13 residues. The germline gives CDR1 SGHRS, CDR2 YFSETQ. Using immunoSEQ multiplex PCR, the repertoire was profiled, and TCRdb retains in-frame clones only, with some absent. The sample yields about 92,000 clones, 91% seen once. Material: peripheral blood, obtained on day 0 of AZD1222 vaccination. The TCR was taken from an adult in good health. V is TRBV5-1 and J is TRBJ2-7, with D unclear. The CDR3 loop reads CASSLSGPSEQYF. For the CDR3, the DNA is TGCGCCAGCAGCTTATCTGGACCATCCGAGCAGTACTTC.